This TCR beta chain emerged from a study of CD8+ T cells in alopecia areata. About the research overall: Tofacitinib exposure lasted 6 to 18 months, followed by 6 months off drug.

Germline CDR1 reads SNHLY; CDR2 reads FYNNEI. V lost 5 bases and J 9 bases, leaving 12 bases between the germline ends. CDR3 length: 12 residues. Sorting from PBMCs produced CD4+ and CD8+ T cells. This clone was counted only a few times. RNA extraction was followed by reverse transcription into cDNA, which acted as the sequencing template. Repertoires were generated with immunoSEQ multiplex PCR, while TCRdb's copy carries only in-frame clones and drops some. The sample contains some 95,000 clones, nearly 45% of which appear only once. The TCR comes from a human donor with alopecia areata. Sequencing was done on a sample of CD4+ T cells sorted from blood. The chain employs TRBV2 and TRBJ2-3; possibly TRBD1 for D (6 bases). This chain's CDR3 is CASSPTGQTQYF. The CDR3 DNA follows: TGTGCCAGCAGTCCAACAGGGCAGACGCAGTATTTT.